Shown below are 24 T cell receptor beta chains from a single sample sequenced in a study of regulatory T cells in long-lasting Graves disease. Construction of TCR beta libraries relied on iRepertoire HTBI primers and on Arm-PCR targeting CDR3 regions. TCRdb re-called the multiplex PCR reads with MiXCR, one entry per CDR3 protein. This sample carries under 450,000 distinct CDR3 sequences, roughly a quarter of them seen once, and the ten largest clones take around 24%. Time point noted: persistent/refractory GD, antithyroid drugs over 5 years with positive TRAb. RNA extracted from PBMCs served as the sequencing template. This material consisted of peripheral blood mononuclear cells (PBMCs), taken when the disease was refractory, from a patient treated with antithyroid drugs. Every receptor here comes from a female donor with Graves disease.

This clonotype was recorded a few times. The V call is TRBV3-1, the J call TRBJ1-1; D is perhaps TRBD1 (6 bases). In germline, CDR1 is LGHDT, CDR2 YNNKEL (reference sequence). The ends were cut back, 1 base at V and 3 bases at J, with 9 bases in the middle. The CDR3 contains 14 residues. The CDR3 bases are TGTGCCAGCAGCCAAGTCAGGGGAGACACTGAAGCTTTCTTT. This codes for CASSQVRGDTEAFF.

The rearrangement uses TRBV29-1 and TRBJ2-5; 10 bases are shared with TRBD2. V lost 5 bases, J lost 5 bases, and 5 bases stayed unmatched. From germline, CDR1 is SQVTM and CDR2 ANQGSEA. There are 13 residues in the CDR3. The CDR3 loop is CSVRTSGGETQYF. DNA for the CDR3: TGCAGCGTTCGGACTAGCGGTGGGGAGACCCAGTACTTC.

This clonotype was recorded at least ten times. The chain has TRBV27 and TRBJ2-4, with D possibly matching TRBD1 (6 bases). V gave up 3 bases and J gave up 9 bases, with 18 bases separating them. The CDR3 spans 15 residues. CDR1 is MNHEY, CDR2 SMNVEV, per germline (reference sequence). CDR3 nucleotide sequence: TGTGCCAGCAGTTTCTCCGCCGACAGGCTCGCCATTCAGTACTTC. It yields the protein CASSFSADRLAIQYF.

A remark on this clonotype: At one end the junction does not follow the germline gene, possibly because of a read error. This chain connects TRBV20-1 to TRBJ2-7; D not resolved. The CDR3 runs 13 residues. The V gene's germline CDR1 is DFQATT and CDR2 SNEGSKA (reference sequence). CDR3 residues: CSASSGSSYEQCF. The CDR3 DNA follows: TGCAGTGCTAGCTCGGGCAGCTCCTACGAGCAGTGCTTC.

The chain employs TRBV7-9 and TRBJ1-1, with D hard to call. Germline V gene data show CDR1 as SEHNR and CDR2 as FQNEAQ (reference sequence). The CDR3 has 13 amino acids. The V end lost 5 bases, the J end lost 7 bases, and 14 bases lay between the germline ends. The CDR3 loop is CASSPDRANEAFF. CDR3 nucleotide sequence: TGTGCCAGCAGCCCGGACCGGGCCAATGAAGCTTTCTTT. The variable domain in full, with the rest retrieved from reference TRBV7-9 and TRBJ1-1, is DTGVSQNPRHKITKRGQNVTFRCDPISEHNRLYWYRQTLGQGPEFLTYFQNEAQLEKSRLLSDRFSAERPKGSFSTLEIQRTEQGDSAMYLCASSPDRANEAFFGQGTRLTVV.

The V and J genes are TRBV30 and TRBJ1-1; D is perhaps TRBD1 (5 bases). The V end lost 0 bases, the J end lost 1 base, and 9 bases lay between the germline ends. The germline V gene encodes CDR1 GTSNPN and CDR2 SVGIG (reference sequence). This CDR3 has 14 amino acids. The CDR3 loop is CAWSVGDRNTEAFF. The CDR3 region has the DNA TGTGCCTGGAGTGTAGGGGACCGGAACACTGAAGCTTTCTTT.

A few counts support this clonotype. The chain combines TRBV12-3 or TRBV12-4 with TRBJ2-2; a possible D gene is TRBD2 (5 bases). The V end was cut by 5 bases, the J end by 6 bases, with 13 bases between. The CDR3 loop spans 14 amino acids. The CDR3 nucleotides read TGTGCCAGCAGTACCGTGACGGGATCCGGGGAGCTGTTTTTT. Protein: CASSTVTGSGELFF.

This clonotype was counted only a few times. A read error may explain this, as a much larger clone is one base away. CDR3 DNA: TGTGCCAGCAGTTTATACGACAGCTACGAGCAGTACTTC. Residues: CASSLYDSYEQYF. The rearrangement uses TRBV27 and TRBJ2-7, with D possibly matching TRBD1 (5 bases). V was pared by 1 base and J by 3 bases, with 7 bases between. The germline V gene encodes CDR1 MNHEY and CDR2 SMNVEV (reference sequence). This CDR3 comprises 13 residues.

This clonotype appeared a few times. The CDR3 protein is CRDQPQHF. The CDR3, as DNA: TGCAGAGATCAGCCCCAGCATTTT. This sequence joins TRBV20-1 and TRBJ1-5; D unresolved. The CDR3 extends over 8 amino acids. Germline CDR1 DFQATT, CDR2 SNEGSKA (reference sequence).

The chain joins TRBV9 to TRBJ1-6; D is perhaps TRBD1 (5 bases). Germline V lookup: CDR1 SGDLS, CDR2 YYNGEE. The length of the CDR3 is 14 residues. V was cut by 2 bases and J by 5 bases, with 8 bases left in between. CDR3 in DNA: TGTGCCAGCAGCGTCCAGGGAGATAATTCACCCCTCCACTTT. Encoded protein: CASSVQGDNSPLHF. Looking up the rest from reference TRBV9 and TRBJ1-6 gives the full variable domain: DSGVTQTPKHLITATGQRVTLRCSPRSGDLSVYWYQQSLDQGLQFLIQYYNGEERAKGNILERFSAQQFPDLHSELNLSSLELGDSALYFCASSVQGDNSPLHFGNGTRLTVT.

CDR3 nucleotides: TGTGCCAGCAGCTCAGGACAAACCCGAAGCGTAGAGACCCAGTACTTC. Protein product: CASSSGQTRSVETQYF. The genes are TRBV7-9 and TRBJ2-5, with D tentatively TRBD1 (5 bases). This CDR3 spans 16 amino acids. Deletions cut 4 bases from V and 4 bases from J, with 19 bases between. CDR1 and CDR2 from the germline V gene are SEHNR and FQNEAQ (reference sequence).

The V and J genes are TRBV25-1 and TRBJ2-5, with 10 bases aligning to TRBD1. Trimming cost V 1 base and J 6 bases; bases outside gene matches: 8. The CDR3 is made up of 16 amino acids. CDR1 and CDR2 from the germline V gene are MGHDK and SYGVNS. The CDR3 reads CASSESGQGFGKTQYF. The CDR3 DNA sequence: TGTGCCAGCAGTGAATCGGGACAGGGGTTTGGAAAGACCCAGTACTTC.

Note on this clonotype: This likely came from a read error, as a far larger clone is one base away. V gene TRBV10-3 combines with J gene TRBJ2-7; possibly TRBD2 for D (6 bases). V gave up 5 bases and J gave up 1 base, with 12 bases separating them. The CDR3 is made up of 14 amino acids. Germline V CDR1 and CDR2: ENHRY, SYGVKD. CDR3 DNA: TGTGCCATCAGTCGACTAGGTGCGTCCTACGAGCAGTACTTC. Amino acid sequence: CAISRLGASYEQYF.

J is TRBJ1-2 and V is TRBV5-1, with 8 bases fitting TRBD1. The J segment lost 6 bases and the V segment lost 5 bases, leaving 12 bases of the junction unmatched. CDR3 size: 15 residues. Germline CDR1 reads SGHRS; CDR2 reads YFSETQ. The CDR3 loop reads CASSPDRVDIHGYTF. CDR3 nucleotides: TGCGCCAGCAGTCCGGACAGGGTGGATATCCATGGCTACACCTTC.

This clonotype was found a few times. V is TRBV7-3 and J is TRBJ2-4, with 7 bases fitting TRBD1. The junction had 9 bases not matched to a gene; V was cut back by 2 bases and J by 8 bases. CDR3 length: 15 residues. Per the germline V gene, CDR1 is SGHTA and CDR2 is FQGTGA. The CDR3 DNA is TGTGCCAGCAGCTTATCGAAGGGACAGACCTACATTCAGTACTTC. Its protein is CASSLSKGQTYIQYF.

CDR3 protein: CASTTDRGKGYTF. The CDR3 DNA follows: TGTGCCAGTACCACCGACAGGGGGAAAGGCTACACCTTC. The chain couples TRBV19 to TRBJ1-2, with 9 bases matching TRBD1. CDR3 size: 13 residues. Germline values: CDR1 LNHDA, CDR2 SQIVND (reference sequence). V gave up 7 bases and J gave up 8 bases; unmatched junction bases: 8.

This clonotype was picked up a small number of times. This chain connects TRBV12-3 or TRBV12-4 to TRBJ2-2; 8 bases line up with TRBD2. Trimming took 6 bases from V and 0 from J; bases not matched to a gene: 3. CDR3 length equals 15 residues. DNA for the CDR3: TGTGCCAGCAGAAGAGCGGGAGCGAACACCGGGGAGCTGTTTTTT. Protein sequence: CASRRAGANTGELFF.

The chain carries TRBV7-2 and TRBJ2-1; TRBD1 agrees at 8 bases. The CDR3 has 15 amino acids. The junction had 8 bases not matched to a gene; V was cut back by 5 bases and J by 5 bases. Germline V gene lookup returns CDR1 SGHTA and CDR2 FQGNSA. CDR3 in DNA: TGTGCCAGCAGCCTCGACAGGGGTCTAAACAATGAGCAGTTCTTC. This encodes CASSLDRGLNNEQFF.

On this clonotype itself: This sequence may be a read error, since a much larger clone differs from it by one base. The gene calls are TRBV10-3 and TRBJ2-4, with D unclear. The CDR3 contains 13 residues. V gave up 3 bases and J gave up 0 bases, with 3 bases separating them. CDR1 ENHRY and CDR2 SYGVKD come from the germline V gene. The CDR3 here is CAISETAKNIQYF. CDR3 in DNA: TGTGCCATCAGTGAAACAGCCAAAAACATTCAGTACTTC.

The table lists this clonotype with many counts. The gene calls are TRBV20-1 and TRBJ2-5, with 10 bases identical to TRBD1. V was clipped by 0 bases and J by 5 bases; unmatched bases: 6. The germline gives CDR1 DFQATT, CDR2 SNEGSKA (reference sequence). This CDR3 comprises 15 residues. For the CDR3, the DNA is TGCAGTGCTAGAGACGGACAGGGGGGAAGGGAGACCCAGTACTTC. Residues: CSARDGQGGRETQYF.

In regard to this clonotype: A much larger clonotype is one base distant, so this may be a read error. In DNA, the CDR3 is TGTGCCAGCGGACCTGACAGACTCGAGCAGTACTTC. The encoded protein is CASGPDRLEQYF. The gene calls are TRBV2 and TRBJ2-7, with a tentative D call TRBD1 (5 bases). The V gene lost 8 bases and the J gene lost 6 bases, with 14 bases spanning the gap. The CDR3 has 12 residues. From germline, CDR1 is SNHLY and CDR2 FYNNEI.

This clonotype has at least ten counts. The gene calls are TRBV2 and TRBJ1-1; 10 bases line up with TRBD1. Trimming took 4 bases from V and 2 from J; bases not matched to a gene: 4. The CDR3 is 15 amino acids. Germline values: CDR1 SNHLY, CDR2 FYNNEI. DNA for the CDR3: TGTGCCAGCAGTGGGGGACAGGGGCCAAACACTGAAGCTTTCTTT. The encoded protein is CASSGGQGPNTEAFF. The full variable domain, rest sourced from reference TRBV2 and TRBJ1-1, is EPEVTQTPSHQVTQMGQEVILRCVPISNHLYFYWYRQILGQKVEFLVSFYNNEISEKSEIFDDQFSVERPDGSNFTLKIRSTKLEDSAMYFCASSGGQGPNTEAFFGQGTRLTVV.

As regards this clonotype: At one end the junction does not follow the germline gene, possibly because of a read error. The chain recombines TRBV7-9 with TRBJ1-1; no definite D call. Germline assignment: CDR1 SEHNR and CDR2 FQNEAQ (reference sequence). The CDR3 has 14 residues. Here the CDR3 reads CASSPVVGGGEALF. The CDR3 coding sequence is TGTGCCAGCAGCCCCGTAGTGGGCGGTGGTGAAGCTCTCTTT.

Ten or more counts support this clonotype. The V and J genes are TRBV28 and TRBJ1-3; the D gene is possibly TRBD1 (5 bases). V lost 6 bases and J 7 bases, leaving 16 bases between the germline ends. Germline V gene sequence: CDR1 MDHEN, CDR2 SYDVKM. The CDR3 has 14 amino acids. The CDR3 DNA follows: TGTGCCAGCAGCCCCTCAGGGTCAGGCAACACCATATATTTT. The encoded protein is CASSPSGSGNTIYF.